Described below is a single T cell receptor beta chain sequence and its context. The antigen is unknown. With 60 Vbeta and 13 Jbeta primers, the PCR was carried out. Per the original methods: A follow-up analysis tallied tens of millions of unique TCR beta chains, about 10 million shared. Profiling relied on immunoSEQ multiplex PCR, and the TCRdb table lists in-frame clones only, not all of them. V and J calls and clone size are those listed in that table; D and trimming were worked out from the DNA. Its table records around 78,000 clones. This sample was included in a study of cytomegalovirus exposure and HLA in healthy donors. Study-level findings and limits: Most of the TCR beta V segments (in an earlier analysis) were productive either about 90% or about 30% of the time. In a later analysis, donors in an Asian-associated ancestry cluster reportedly had fewer N-insertions in productive TCRs than the cohort mean. Cytomegalovirus status was reportedly diagnosed by the classifier with high sensitivity and specificity.

The V end lost 8 bases, the J end lost 5 bases, and 17 bases lay between the germline ends. The CDR3 totals 14 residues. From germline, CDR1 is LNHDA and CDR2 SQIVND (reference sequence). The rearrangement uses TRBV19 and TRBJ2-3; D unclear. The sequence came from a man younger than 35 in good health and CMV-seropositive. The source material was PBMCs. Written as DNA, the CDR3 is TGTGCCAGTGCCTTAGCCGGATTGGTAGATACGCAGTATTTT. It is translated as CASALAGLVDTQYF.